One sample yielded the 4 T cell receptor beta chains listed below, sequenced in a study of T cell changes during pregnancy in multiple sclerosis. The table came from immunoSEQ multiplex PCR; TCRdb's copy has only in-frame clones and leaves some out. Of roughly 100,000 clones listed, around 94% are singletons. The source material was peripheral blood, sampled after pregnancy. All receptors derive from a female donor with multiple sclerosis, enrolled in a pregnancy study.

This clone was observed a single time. The CDR3 coding sequence is TGTGCCAGCGGCTCCCGTCAGCGGGGCCTTAACACCGGGGAGCTGTTTTTT. As protein: CASGSRQRGLNTGELFF. The chain employs TRBV11-1 and TRBJ2-2; 7 nucleotides agree with TRBD2. There are 17 residues in the CDR3. Germline CDR1 SGHAT, CDR2 FQDESV (reference sequence). The ends lost 8 bases at V and 2 bases at J; junction bases unmatched: 14.

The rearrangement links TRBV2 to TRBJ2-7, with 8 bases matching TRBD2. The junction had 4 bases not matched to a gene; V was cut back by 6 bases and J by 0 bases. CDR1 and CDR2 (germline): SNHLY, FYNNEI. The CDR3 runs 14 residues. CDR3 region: CASRRAGASYEQYF. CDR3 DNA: TGTGCCAGCAGGAGAGCGGGAGCCTCCTACGAGCAGTACTTC.

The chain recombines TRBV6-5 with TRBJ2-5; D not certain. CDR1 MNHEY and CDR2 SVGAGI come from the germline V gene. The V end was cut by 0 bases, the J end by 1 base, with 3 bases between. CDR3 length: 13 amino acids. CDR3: CASSYSLQETQYF. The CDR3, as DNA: TGTGCCAGCAGTTACTCTCTCCAAGAGACCCAGTACTTC.

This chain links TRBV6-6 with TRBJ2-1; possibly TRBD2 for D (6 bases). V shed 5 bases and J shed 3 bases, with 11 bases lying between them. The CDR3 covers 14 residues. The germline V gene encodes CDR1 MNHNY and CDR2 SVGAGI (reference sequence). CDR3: CASSPGLIYNEQFF. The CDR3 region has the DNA TGTGCCAGCAGTCCGGGACTCATCTACAATGAGCAGTTCTTC.